Shown below are 9 T cell receptor beta chains from a single sample sequenced in a study of blood T cell repertoires in COVID-19 (dated by TCRdb to 2020 to 2021). Library prep was done by the immunoSEQ multiplex PCR assay. The source is immuneACCESS, and TCRdb retained only in-frame sequences with V and J called. Part of the clones is not carried over; for the studies checked, unresolved V genes explain less than half of this, and the remainder is unexplained. For this sample there are roughly 38,000 clones; roughly 73% appear just once. The ten largest clonotypes hold around 35% of the sample. The source material was peripheral blood. The receptors come from a man in his sixties with acute or convalescent COVID-19.

The count of this clone is one. Here the CDR3 reads CASSQGGGSPGELFF. The CDR3 region has the DNA TGTGCCAGCAGCCAAGGGGGCGGGAGTCCCGGGGAGCTGTTTTTT. The chain employs TRBV3-1 (or the pseudogene TRBV3-2) and TRBJ2-2; 7 bases are shared with TRBD2. Germline V gene lookup returns CDR1 LGHDT and CDR2 YNNKEL (reference sequence). The CDR3 is made up of 15 amino acids. With V trimmed by 1 base and J by 6 bases, 5 bases remained unmatched.

The chain employs TRBV11-3 and TRBJ2-1; 7 nucleotides agree with TRBD1. The CDR3 is made up of 16 amino acids. The germline V gene has CDR1 SGHNT and CDR2 YENEEA. V gave up 6 bases and J gave up 3 bases; unmatched junction bases: 11. The CDR3 region has the DNA TGTGCCAGCAGTCGTAGGTCAGGGGGTTTCTACAATGAGCAGTTCTTC. Translating gives CASSRRSGGFYNEQFF. The full variable domain, rest sourced from reference TRBV11-3 and TRBJ2-1, is EAGVVQSPRYKIIEKKQPVAFWCNPISGHNTLYWYLQNLGQGPELLIRYENEEAVDDSQLPKDRFSAERLKGVDSTLKIQPAELGDSAVYLCASSRRSGGFYNEQFFGPGTRLTVL.

The V call is TRBV6-2 or TRBV6-3, the J call TRBJ2-1; D not certain. The germline V gene has CDR1 MNHEY and CDR2 SVGEGT. With 1 base removed from V and 15 bases from J, the gap between germline ends came to 13 bases. This CDR3 region has 12 residues. The CDR3 protein is CASSYYGRPGFF. The CDR3 DNA is TGTGCCAGCAGTTACTACGGCAGACCGGGGTTCTTC.

This clone has only one observation. The V gene is TRBV2, the J gene TRBJ1-2; TRBD1 matches 9 bases. Germline-derived CDR1 and CDR2 are SNHLY and FYNNEI. Germline trimming cut 8 bases from V and 6 bases from J; bases unmatched to any gene: 7. The CDR3 is 13 amino acids. CDR3: CASVGTGRDGYTF. CDR3 coding DNA: TGTGCCAGCGTTGGGACAGGGAGAGATGGCTACACCTTC.

The chain uses TRBV27 and TRBJ1-5, with a weak D call TRBD1 (5 bases). Trimming took off 0 bases at V and 7 bases at J, with 10 bases between the two ends. Germline lookup yields CDR1 MNHEY and CDR2 SMNVEV (reference sequence). The CDR3 has 14 residues. CDR3 sequence: CASSLSGPGQPQHF. CDR3 coding DNA: TGTGCCAGCAGTTTATCAGGGCCAGGGCAGCCCCAGCATTTT.

This clone was seen repeatedly, ten times or more. The V gene is TRBV18, the J gene TRBJ2-2; TRBD1 might be the D (5 bases). In germline, CDR1 is KGHSH, CDR2 LQKENI. CDR3 length: 15 residues. Deletions cut 3 bases from V and 1 base from J, with 9 bases between. The CDR3 bases are TGTGCCAGCTCACCCTTCGACAGGAACACCGGGGAGCTGTTTTTT. Translating it yields CASSPFDRNTGELFF.

The genes are TRBV5-1 and TRBJ1-1, with 7 bases matching TRBD1. Losses at the gene ends were 4 bases for V and 7 bases for J; bases not matched to a gene: 7. Per the germline V gene, CDR1 is SGHRS and CDR2 is YFSETQ. The CDR3 has 13 residues. CDR3 coding DNA: TGCGCCAGCAGCACCTCTCAGGGGGGTGAAGCTTTCTTT. Translation gives CASSTSQGGEAFF.

The chain employs TRBV7-8 and TRBJ2-7; the D is unclear. V was cut by 1 base and J by 6 bases, with 10 bases left in between. The CDR3 length is 13 residues. Germline V gene lookup returns CDR1 SGHVS and CDR2 FQNEAQ. DNA for the CDR3: TGTGCCAGCAGCTTAGGTCAGGTGGGCGAGCAGTACTTC. It yields the protein CASSLGQVGEQYF.

V usage is TRBV4-1 and J usage is TRBJ2-5; D may be TRBD1 (5 bases). Looked up from germline, CDR1 is MGHRA and CDR2 is YSYEKL. The CDR3 is 17 amino acids. V was shortened by 4 bases and J by 4 bases, with 22 bases between the two germline ends. For the CDR3, the DNA is TGCGCCAGCAGCCGGGATTCAGGGAATCTCCCCCCAGAGACCCAGTACTTC. Its protein product is CASSRDSGNLPPETQYF.